The TCR beta chain under discussion was sequenced for a study of sequential checkpoint blockade in melanoma. Germline V gene lookup returns CDR1 LNHNV and CDR2 YYDKDF (reference sequence). V lost 4 bases and J lost 4; bases outside the gene matches: 17. The CDR3 spans 21 residues. Libraries were prepared by immunoSEQ multiplex PCR; TCRdb keeps only in-frame clonotypes and omits some of them. The repertoire has 31,000 or so clones, around 88% of them found once; the top ten carry 20% to 25%. Stated treatment: randomized to nivolumab then ipilimumab (arm A) or the reverse (arm B). DNA-damaging chemotherapy had not been given to any patient beforehand. Live CD3+CD8+ CD19− CD56− cells were sorted from PBMCs.

Source: CD8+ T cells sorted from blood (inferred from file names), taken from a patient given nivolumab and ipilimumab in sequence. The chain joins TRBV15 to TRBJ2-2; 14 bases line up with TRBD2. This sequence originates from a human donor with melanoma. The CDR3 loop is CATSNPNPGTSGGVGTGELFF. The CDR3 DNA reads TGTGCCACCAGCAACCCAAACCCCGGGACTAGCGGGGGAGTAGGCACCGGGGAGCTGTTTTTT.